This passage covers 2 T cell receptor beta chains from one sample sequenced in a study of response to subunit inactivated influenza vaccine. TCRdb ran MiXCR on the RT-PCR reads and lists one entry per CDR3 protein. The top ten clones hold 10% to 15% of a sample with approximately 530,000 distinct CDR3 sequences, around 8% of them seen once. The sequenced sample was PBMCs from blood, obtained roughly 24 months after vaccination. The receptor set was obtained from a man between 50 and 75 years old who received an inactivated influenza vaccine.

The chain combines TRBV6-5 with TRBJ1-1, with D possibly TRBD1 on 6 matching bases. The CDR3 covers 14 residues. Per germline, CDR1 MNHEY and CDR2 SVGAGI. V shed 2 bases and J shed 5 bases, with 12 bases lying between them. The CDR3 spells CASSYRGGGTEAFF. CDR3 nucleotide sequence: TGTGCCAGCAGTTACAGGGGGGGTGGGACTGAAGCTTTCTTT.

This clonotype appeared many times. V gene TRBV12-3 or TRBV12-4 combines with J gene TRBJ2-7, with TRBD2 matching over 10 bases. The ends lost 6 bases at V and 3 bases at J; junction bases unmatched: 5. The CDR3 runs to 14 residues. CDR3 DNA: TGTGCCAGCAGCTGGACTAGCGGAAACTACGAGCAGTACTTC. It codes for CASSWTSGNYEQYF.